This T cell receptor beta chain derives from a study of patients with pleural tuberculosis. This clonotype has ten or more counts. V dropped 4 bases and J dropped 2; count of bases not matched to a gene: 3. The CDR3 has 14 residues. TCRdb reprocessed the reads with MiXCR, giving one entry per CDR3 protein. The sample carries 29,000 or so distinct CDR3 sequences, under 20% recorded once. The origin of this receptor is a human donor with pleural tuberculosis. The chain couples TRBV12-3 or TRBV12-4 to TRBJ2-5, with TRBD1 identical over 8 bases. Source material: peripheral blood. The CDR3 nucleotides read TGTGCCAGCAGTTCCAGGACAGGGCAAGAGACCCAGTACTTC. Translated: CASSSRTGQETQYF.